These 3 T cell receptor beta chains came from one sample sequenced in a study of blood T cell dynamics during melanoma immunotherapy. Documented time point: pre-treatment baseline. Profiling relied on immunoSEQ multiplex PCR, and the TCRdb table lists in-frame clones only, not all of them. The top ten hold roughly 32% of the sample, which has approximately 9,700 clones, about 87% seen once. The source was blood, collected from a patient treated with checkpoint blockade. These receptors originate from a human donor with melanoma.

This chain joins TRBV28 and TRBJ1-4; TRBD1 matches at 7 bases. CDR1 is MDHEN, CDR2 SYDVKM, per germline. Trimming took 6 bases from V and 7 from J; bases not matched to a gene: 17. The CDR3 is 17 residues long. This CDR3 is CASSLPGGAIKGEKLFF. The CDR3 bases are TGTGCCAGCAGCCTCCCAGGGGGGGCCATCAAGGGTGAAAAACTGTTTTTT. The full variable domain, rest sourced from reference TRBV28 and TRBJ1-4, is DVKVTQSSRYLVKRTGEKVFLECVQDMDHENMFWYRQDPGLGLRLIYFSYDVKMKEKGDIPEGYSVSREKKERFSLILESASTNQTSMYLCASSLPGGAIKGEKLFFGSGTQLSVL.

The rearrangement links TRBV28 to TRBJ2-7; D could derive from TRBD1 or TRBD2 (5 bases each). V dropped 10 bases and J dropped 0 bases, with 13 bases sitting between them. CDR1 is MDHEN and CDR2 is SYDVKM in the germline V gene. The CDR3 has 13 residues. The CDR3 loop reads CATAGTGSYEQYF. As DNA, the CDR3 is TGTGCCACCGCCGGGACGGGCTCCTACGAGCAGTACTTC.

The sample holds one count of this clone. The chain is built from TRBV19 and TRBJ2-7; TRBD1 matches at 9 bases. The germline gives CDR1 LNHDA, CDR2 SQIVND (reference sequence). The CDR3 sequence is 12 residues long. V lost 10 bases to trimming and J lost 3 bases; unmatched junction nucleotides: 4. The CDR3 DNA sequence: TGTGCCACTCGACAGGGGGACTACGAGCAGTACTTC. Amino acids: CATRQGDYEQYF.